Each of the 28 T cell receptor beta chains below was sequenced from the same sample in a study of CD8 T cells in Susac syndrome. Random hexamers primed reverse transcription of about 0.5 to 1 ug RNA. TCRdb itself ran the immunoSEQ multiplex PCR reads through MiXCR, one entry per CDR3 protein. The profile shows about 160,000 distinct CDR3 sequences, about 90% of them singletons. Sequencing input: CD4+ T cells from PBMCs. Every receptor here comes from a human donor in good health.

CDR3 region: CASSRGQIDTQYF. DNA for the CDR3: TGTGCCAGCAGCAGGGGGCAAATAGATACGCAGTATTTT. The chain uses TRBV25-1 and TRBJ2-3, with TRBD1 matching over 8 bases. The CDR3 contains 13 residues. Germline assignment: CDR1 MGHDK and CDR2 SYGVNS. The V gene end was trimmed by 6 bases and the J gene end by 5 bases; junction bases not matched to a gene: 4.

The chain recombines TRBV20-1 with TRBJ1-5; TRBD1 agrees at 7 bases. With V trimmed by 0 bases and J by 7 bases, 3 bases remained unmatched. CDR3 size: 13 residues. The germline V gene encodes CDR1 DFQATT and CDR2 SNEGSKA (reference sequence). CDR3 DNA: TGCAGTGCTAGAGATGCGGGACAGCAGCCCCAGCATTTT. Its protein product is CSARDAGQQPQHF.

This clonotype was detected once. The J gene is TRBJ1-6, the V gene TRBV30, with a possible D match to TRBD1 (6 bases). Germline CDR1 and CDR2: GTSNPN and SVGIG (reference sequence). V dropped 2 bases and J dropped 5 bases, with 10 bases sitting between them. CDR3 length: 14 residues. In DNA, the CDR3 is TGTGCCTGGAGTTCGGGGACAAATAATTCACCCCTCCACTTT. Its protein product is CAWSSGTNNSPLHF.

The rearrangement links TRBV7-8 to TRBJ2-5; perhaps D is TRBD1 or TRBD2 (5 bases each). Germline V gene lookup returns CDR1 SGHVS and CDR2 FQNEAQ. With 7 bases removed from V and 5 bases from J, the gap between germline ends came to 17 bases. The CDR3 totals 14 residues. CDR3 amino acids: CASTPRPGPETQYF. The CDR3, as DNA: TGTGCCAGCACCCCGCGTCCGGGACCCGAGACCCAGTACTTC.

The V gene is TRBV7-2, the J gene TRBJ2-7; no clear D. CDR3 length: 13 residues. Germline V gene sequence: CDR1 SGHTA, CDR2 FQGNSA. Trimming stripped 2 bases from V and 2 bases from J, with 7 bases between. The CDR3 nucleotides are TGTGCCAGCAGCTTATCAGCAGCCTACGAGCAGTACTTC. It is translated as CASSLSAAYEQYF.

This clonotype was observed a handful of times. The chain carries TRBV5-1 and TRBJ2-2, with a tentative D call TRBD1 (6 bases). CDR1 and CDR2 from the germline V gene are SGHRS and YFSETQ. This CDR3 has 13 residues. Trimming took 4 bases from V and 4 from J, leaving 8 bases between them. This CDR3 reads CASSTQGTGELFF. The DNA for the CDR3 is TGCGCCAGCAGCACACAGGGCACCGGGGAGCTGTTTTTT.

The chain carries TRBV5-5 and TRBJ2-5; D is undetermined. There are 12 residues in the CDR3. V was pared by 4 bases and J by 0 bases, with 4 bases between. Germline CDR1 and CDR2: SGHKS and YYEKEE (reference sequence). The CDR3: CASSTHQETQYF. The CDR3 region has the DNA TGTGCCAGCAGCACGCACCAAGAGACCCAGTACTTC.

The chain recombines TRBV5-1 with TRBJ2-2, with D possibly matching TRBD1 (6 bases). Germline V gene lookup returns CDR1 SGHRS and CDR2 YFSETQ. The V and J ends lost 5 bases and 0 bases respectively, with 14 bases between them. This CDR3 region has 16 residues. The CDR3 here is CASSSSGTSNTGELFF. The CDR3 region has the DNA TGCGCCAGCAGTAGCTCCGGGACATCGAACACCGGGGAGCTGTTTTTT.

This chain uses TRBV14 with TRBJ2-1; no reliable D call. The CDR3 length is 15 residues. The V and J ends lost 0 bases and 4 bases respectively, with 10 bases between them. The germline V gene has CDR1 SGHDN and CDR2 FVKESK. Here the CDR3 reads CASSQEPTSYNEQFF. CDR3 bases: TGTGCCAGCAGCCAAGAACCGACCTCTTACAATGAGCAGTTCTTC.

The sample holds one count of this clonotype. DNA of the CDR3: TGCGCCAGCAGCCAAGAGGAGAACAGGGCCTACAATGAGCAGTTCTTC. Translated: CASSQEENRAYNEQFF. The J gene is TRBJ2-1, the V gene TRBV4-1, with D perhaps TRBD1 (6 bases). Germline CDR1 is MGHRA and CDR2 is YSYEKL. The CDR3 runs to 16 residues. V was trimmed by 0 bases and J by 2 bases, leaving 11 bases between them.

This clonotype appeared a few times. J is TRBJ1-1 and V is TRBV28; no reliable D call. The CDR3 is 15 residues long. V was trimmed by 4 bases and J by 0 bases, leaving 12 bases between them. Germline-derived CDR1 and CDR2 are MDHEN and SYDVKM. CDR3 DNA: TGTGCCAGCAGTTCCCCAGGAACCGTGAACACTGAAGCTTTCTTT. Translated, it gives CASSSPGTVNTEAFF.

The rearrangement links TRBV27 to TRBJ2-7; D is perhaps TRBD1 (5 bases). The CDR3 contains 11 residues. CDR1 and CDR2 from the germline V gene are MNHEY and SMNVEV (reference sequence). Trimming stripped 4 bases from V and 6 bases from J, with 7 bases between. The CDR3 reads CASSSQGEQYF. The CDR3 nucleotides are TGTGCCAGCAGTTCTCAGGGCGAGCAGTACTTC.

This chain joins TRBV24-1 and TRBJ2-1; D perhaps matches TRBD1 (6 bases). The CDR3 totals 16 residues. V lost 4 bases to trimming and J lost 0 bases, with 12 bases between them. CDR1 is KGHDR, CDR2 SFDVKD, per germline. This chain's CDR3 is CATSDHRASSYNEQFF. The CDR3 DNA reads TGTGCCACCAGTGACCACAGGGCAAGCTCCTACAATGAGCAGTTCTTC.

The genes are TRBV30 and TRBJ2-7; 11 nucleotides agree with TRBD1. Germline-derived CDR1 and CDR2 are GTSNPN and SVGIG (reference sequence). The CDR3 is 12 residues long. With V trimmed by 1 base and J by 12 bases, 5 bases remained unmatched. The CDR3 coding sequence is TGTGCCTGGAGTGGGACAGGGGGCGATCCGTACTTC. Protein product: CAWSGTGGDPYF. The whole variable domain, remainder taken from reference TRBV30 and TRBJ2-7, is SQTIHQWPATLVQPVGSPLSLECTVEGTSNPNLYWYRQAAGRGLQLLFYSVGIGQISSEVPQNLSASRPQDRQFILSSKKLLLSDSGFYLCAWSGTGGDPYFGPGTRLTVT.

The chain employs TRBV2 and TRBJ1-1; D gene unclear. There are 13 residues in the CDR3. V shed 3 bases and J shed 4 bases, with 9 bases lying between them. Germline CDR1 SNHLY, CDR2 FYNNEI. CDR3 sequence: CASSEDSSTEAFF. For the CDR3, the DNA is TGTGCCAGCAGTGAGGATTCCAGCACTGAAGCTTTCTTT.

V and J are TRBV10-1 and TRBJ2-7; 9 bases align to TRBD1. Germline trimming cut 2 bases from V and 2 bases from J; bases unmatched to any gene: 7. CDR3 length equals 16 residues. Germline-derived CDR1 and CDR2 are WNHNN and SYGVQD (reference sequence). This chain's CDR3 is CASSEPGTGRPYEQYF. The CDR3 region has the DNA TGCGCCAGCAGTGAGCCCGGGACAGGGAGGCCCTACGAGCAGTACTTC.

This chain uses TRBV10-2 with TRBJ1-4; tentative D call: TRBD1 (6 bases). CDR3 length equals 14 residues. From germline, CDR1 is WSHSY and CDR2 SAAADI. The germline V and J ends were trimmed by 3 bases and 8 bases, with 13 bases remaining between them. Here the CDR3 reads CASSDVGAREKLFF. The CDR3 DNA sequence: TGCGCCAGCAGTGACGTGGGGGCAAGAGAAAAACTGTTTTTT.

The chain links TRBV18 to TRBJ2-5, with TRBD1 identical over 10 bases. The germline gives CDR1 KGHSH, CDR2 LQKENI. J was trimmed by 8 bases and V by 1 base; bases with no gene match: 7. This CDR3 has 15 amino acids. The CDR3: CASSPRHGQGETQYF. The CDR3 coding sequence is TGTGCCAGCTCACCACGGCACGGACAGGGGGAAACCCAGTACTTC.

The chain recombines TRBV5-8 with TRBJ2-2, with D perhaps TRBD2 (6 bases). CDR1 SGHTS and CDR2 YDEGEE come from the germline V gene. This CDR3 has 16 amino acids. V gave up 4 bases and J gave up 0 bases, with 13 bases separating them. In nucleotides, the CDR3 is TGTGCCAGCAGCCCGGGACTCAAATCGAACACCGGGGAGCTGTTTTTT. Amino acid sequence: CASSPGLKSNTGELFF.

This clonotype occurred a few times. This rearrangement joins TRBV6-6 to TRBJ2-7; 9 nucleotides match TRBD1. This CDR3 comprises 11 residues. Trimming at V came to 10 bases and at J to 6 bases, leaving 4 bases not matched to a gene. Germline V CDR1 and CDR2: MNHNY, SVGAGI (reference sequence). CDR3 sequence (DNA): TGTGCCATAGGGACAGGGCTCGAGCAGTACTTC. Amino acids: CAIGTGLEQYF.

The chain links TRBV5-1 to TRBJ2-3; D is unresolved. Deletions cut 2 bases from V and 5 bases from J, with 9 bases between. Germline values: CDR1 SGHRS, CDR2 YFSETQ. The CDR3 length is 13 residues. CDR3 in DNA: TGCGCCAGCAGCTTACAGACGGGAGATACGCAGTATTTT. Encoded protein: CASSLQTGDTQYF.

This rearrangement joins TRBV6-6 to TRBJ2-5; possible D gene TRBD2, 7 bases. The CDR3 loop spans 15 amino acids. The germline CDR1 and CDR2 sequences are MNHNY and SVGAGI (reference sequence). The V end lost 8 bases, the J end lost 5 bases, and 21 bases lay between the germline ends. CDR3 DNA: TGTGCCAGCCGGGGGAGGGACAACGTCGGGGAGACCCAGTACTTC. Residues: CASRGRDNVGETQYF.

The V call is TRBV5-1, the J call TRBJ2-3; no clear D gene. CDR3 size: 14 residues. Trimming removed 3 bases from V and 2 bases from J, with 10 bases in between. Germline lookup yields CDR1 SGHRS and CDR2 YFSETQ. The CDR3 sequence is CASSSDFPTDTQYF. The CDR3 nucleotides are TGCGCCAGCAGCTCCGACTTCCCCACAGATACGCAGTATTTT.

The chain carries TRBV2 and TRBJ2-1; TRBD1 matches 9 bases. Germline CDR1 reads SNHLY; CDR2 reads FYNNEI. CDR3 length: 14 amino acids. Losses at the gene ends were 8 bases for V and 6 bases for J; bases not matched to a gene: 8. The CDR3 spells CASAGQGRFNEQFF. CDR3 DNA sequence: TGTGCCAGCGCGGGACAGGGACGGTTCAATGAGCAGTTCTTC.

The V and J genes are TRBV6-2 or TRBV6-3 and TRBJ2-2; 7 nucleotides align to TRBD2. V was pared by 6 bases and J by 3 bases, with 4 bases of the junction left unmatched. The CDR3 consists of 14 residues. CDR1 is MNHEY, CDR2 SVGEGT, per germline. CDR3 residues: CASREAGDTGELFF. In DNA, the CDR3 is TGTGCCAGCAGGGAGGCGGGGGACACCGGGGAGCTGTTTTTT.

V and J are TRBV7-7 and TRBJ2-1, with TRBD1 matching 9 bases. The CDR3 sequence is 16 residues long. The germline V gene encodes CDR1 SSHAT and CDR2 FNYEAQ (reference sequence). Trimming at V came to 5 bases and at J to 0 bases, leaving 5 bases not matched to a gene. The CDR3 DNA reads TGTGCCAGCAGCCCCGGGACAGGGTTCTCCTACAATGAGCAGTTCTTC. It yields the protein CASSPGTGFSYNEQFF.

This clonotype was recorded once. The rearrangement links TRBV7-9 to TRBJ1-2; D gene unclear. Germline CDR1 is SEHNR and CDR2 is FQNEAQ (reference sequence). This CDR3 is built from 13 residues. V lost 1 base to trimming and J lost 4 bases, with 7 bases between them. For the CDR3, the DNA is TGTGCCAGCAGCTTAGGGCGGTTCTATGGCTACACCTTC. It codes for CASSLGRFYGYTF.

This clonotype is a singleton in its sample. The V and J genes are TRBV18 and TRBJ2-1, with D possibly matching TRBD1 (5 bases). The V end was cut by 10 bases, the J end by 5 bases, with 15 bases between. CDR3 length: 13 residues. Germline CDR1 and CDR2: KGHSH and LQKENI. The CDR3 DNA sequence: TGTGCCAACCAACGAGGCAGGGACAATGAGCAGTTCTTC. The encoded protein is CANQRGRDNEQFF.